This is a list of T cell receptor beta chains from one sample in a study of blood T cell repertoires in COVID-19. Generated by immunoSEQ multiplex PCR, the TCRdb table keeps only in-frame clones and is missing some. The sample comprises 80,000 to 95,000 clones, over 80% of which are singletons, and about 1.8% rests with the top ten. The sequenced material came from peripheral blood. These receptors were obtained from a human donor with active COVID-19. The donor label of this sample is uncertain. Each CDR3 is given with its conserved first and last residue. Size tells how often a clone was seen (once, few, many) or the class of an expanded clone, and some rows leave it out.

CASTVTAGSNYGYTF,TRBV6-5,TRBJ1-2,NA
CASSQDITGDGYTF,TRBV3-1/TRBV3-2,TRBJ1-2,NA
CASSSHIAGGHNEQFF,TRBV11-3,TRBJ2-1,NA
CASSFRGRSNEQYF,TRBV28,TRBJ2-7,NA
CASSYSGGNGQPQHF,TRBV6-2/TRBV6-3,TRBJ1-5,NA
CASGHVRDTSGNTIYF,TRBV4-2,TRBJ1-3,NA
CASSPGGTGSYNEQFF,TRBV5-1,TRBJ2-1,NA
CASSLSGMNTEAFF,TRBV7-3,TRBJ1-1,NA
CASSSHQGLAGGNEQYF,TRBV7-9,TRBJ2-7,NA
CSVLDRGLGKNIQYF,TRBV29-1,TRBJ2-4,NA
CASSPAPGYEQYF,TRBV19,TRBJ2-7,NA
CASSNLNLVQWLEQYF,TRBV6-2/TRBV6-3,TRBJ2-7,NA
CASSFGGGAVSEQFF,TRBV5-1,TRBJ2-1,once
CASNPPMEGRDGYTF,TRBV2,TRBJ1-2,few
CASSYGTDTDTQYF,TRBV6-5,TRBJ2-3,NA
CASSVEQGSTYEQYF,TRBV2,TRBJ2-7,NA
CASWVAGVDNSPLHF,TRBV21-1,TRBJ1-6,NA
CASSLAGGPNYGYTF,TRBV5-4,TRBJ1-2,NA
CASIKGGVVQETQYF,TRBV3-1/TRBV3-2,TRBJ2-5,few
CASSTGRGLFSEQYF,TRBV19,TRBJ2-7,NA
CASSLRGLETQYF,TRBV7-2,TRBJ2-5,NA
CASSLGPGEDTEAFF,TRBV7-2,TRBJ1-1,NA
CASSLGLQGSEAFF,TRBV5-1,TRBJ1-1,NA
CASSPGETQYF,TRBV6-2/TRBV6-3,TRBJ2-5,NA
CASTSTGGPYEQYF,TRBV6-5,TRBJ2-7,once
CAISESGSTTNYGYTF,TRBV10-3,TRBJ1-2,NA
CATSDTGDSYNEQFF,TRBV24-1,TRBJ2-1,NA
CASSSTGDGYTF,TRBV7-3,TRBJ1-2,NA
CASSGNGSVQETQYF,TRBV7-9,TRBJ2-5,NA
CASRGPDRGYEQYF,TRBV6-5,TRBJ2-7,NA
CASSLTGGDNEKLFF,TRBV7-6,TRBJ1-4,NA
CASSIPGQGNNYGYTF,TRBV19,TRBJ1-2,NA
CASSSPRDRVAYEQYF,TRBV6-5,TRBJ2-7,NA
CASSESPEYQETQYF,TRBV6-1,TRBJ2-5,NA
CASSFGQYTQYF,TRBV28,TRBJ2-3,NA
CASSDSTGWGGYTF,TRBV6-5,TRBJ1-2,NA